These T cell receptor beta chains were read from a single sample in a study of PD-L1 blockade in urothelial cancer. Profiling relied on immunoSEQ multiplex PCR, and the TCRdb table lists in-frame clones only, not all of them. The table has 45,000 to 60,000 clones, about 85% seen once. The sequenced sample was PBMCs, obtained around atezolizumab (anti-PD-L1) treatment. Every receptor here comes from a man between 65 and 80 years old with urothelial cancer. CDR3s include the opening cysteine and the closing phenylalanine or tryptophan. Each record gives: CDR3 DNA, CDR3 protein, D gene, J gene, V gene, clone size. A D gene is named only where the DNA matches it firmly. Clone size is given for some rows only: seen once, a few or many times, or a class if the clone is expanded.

TGTGCCAGCTCCATACAGGGGGGCCCCTACGAGCAGTACTTC,CASSIQGGPYEQYF,TRBD1,TRBJ2-7,TRBV18,.
TGTGCCAGTACCTCTATGGCGGGAGAGTACAATGAGCAGTTCTTC,CASTSMAGEYNEQFF,TRBD2,TRBJ2-1,TRBV19,.
TGTGCCAGCAGCCAAGATCGCGAAGCGGGAGGGCCACCCTACGAGCAGTACTTC,CASSQDREAGGPPYEQYF,TRBD2,TRBJ2-7,TRBV4-2,.
TGCGCCAGCAGCCAATTAGGGACTAGCGGGAGGGCCTGGAACACCGGGGAGCTGTTTTTT,CASSQLGTSGRAWNTGELFF,TRBD2,TRBJ2-2,TRBV4-1,.
TGTGCCAGCAGCCCACAGGGGCCCCGGGACACCGGGGAGCTGTTTTTT,CASSPQGPRDTGELFF,TRBD1,TRBJ2-2,TRBV5-5,.
TGCGCCAGCAGCTCGACCGGGGGGCAGGTCTATGGCTACACCTTC,CASSSTGGQVYGYTF,.,TRBJ1-2,TRBV5-1,.
TGTGCCAGCAGAAGGCCGGGACAGGGGTTCTCTGGAAACACCATATATTTT,CASRRPGQGFSGNTIYF,TRBD1,TRBJ1-3,TRBV11-2,.
TGTGCCAGCAGCCTCGACAGGGTTGGGACCGGGGAGCTGTTTTTT,CASSLDRVGTGELFF,TRBD1,TRBJ2-2,TRBV6-1,.
TGTGCCAGCAGCCTTGGACAGGGCACCTACGAGCAGTACTTC,CASSLGQGTYEQYF,TRBD1,TRBJ2-7,TRBV6-5,.
TGTGCCTGGAGTGTAAGGACAGGGACTGGAAACACCATATATTTT,CAWSVRTGTGNTIYF,TRBD1,TRBJ1-3,TRBV30,.
TGTGCCAGCAGCCGACAAGACAACGTCCTGACTTTC,CASSRQDNVLTF,.,TRBJ2-6,TRBV5-6,.
TGTGCCAGCAGCTTAGCTGTGCGGCCAAACGATCACTACGAGCAGTACTTC,CASSLAVRPNDHYEQYF,.,TRBJ2-7,TRBV7-9,once
TGCGCCAGCAGCTTGGTGAGGACAGGGGGCCTAATGAACCAGTTCTTC,CASSLVRTGGLMNQFF,TRBD1,TRBJ2-1,TRBV5-1,.
TGTGCCAGTAGTATGGGTCTAGCGGGAGGGCCGGTGTACAATGAGCAGTTCTTC,CASSMGLAGGPVYNEQFF,TRBD2,TRBJ2-1,TRBV19,.
TGTGCCAGCAGCTTAGTCCTCGGGAGCACTGAAGCTTTCTTT,CASSLVLGSTEAFF,.,TRBJ1-1,TRBV11-2,.
TGCGCCAGCAGCGTCAGACTAGCGGGCATGTCCTACGAGCAGTACTTC,CASSVRLAGMSYEQYF,TRBD2,TRBJ2-7,TRBV4-1,.
TGCGCCAGCAGCTTGGTCGCGGGGAGGGCTGAAGCTTTCTTT,CASSLVAGRAEAFF,.,TRBJ1-1,TRBV5-1,.
TGTGCCAGCACCACCGGACAGGGCGCAAAACTGTTTTTT,CASTTGQGAKLFF,TRBD1,TRBJ1-4,TRBV27,.
TGTGCCAGCAGTGTCCTCGCAGGGACTTTTCGATTAGGCGGGGAGCTGTTTTTT,CASSVLAGTFRLGGELFF,.,TRBJ2-2,TRBV6-4,.
TGTGCCAGCCTGGACACAGAGCTCCCCTACGAGCAGTACTTC,CASLDTELPYEQYF,.,TRBJ2-7,TRBV2,.
TGTGCCAGCAGTTTCAGGGGGAGGCCCACTACAGAGCAGTACTTC,CASSFRGRPTTEQYF,.,TRBJ2-7,TRBV28,.
TGTGCCAGCAGAAGCGGGAGTTCAAATGAGCAGTTCTTC,CASRSGSSNEQFF,TRBD2,TRBJ2-1,TRBV6-4,.
TGTGCCAGCAGCGCAACAGGGGGGTCTGGAAACACCATATATTTT,CASSATGGSGNTIYF,TRBD1,TRBJ1-3,TRBV5-4,.
TGTGCCAGCAGCTCACGACTAGCATCGGATACGCAGTATTTT,CASSSRLASDTQYF,TRBD2,TRBJ2-3,TRBV7-9,once
TGTGCCAGCAGTACCGACAGGGGGACTGAAAAACTGTTTTTT,CASSTDRGTEKLFF,TRBD1,TRBJ1-4,TRBV27,.
TGTGCCAGCTCACCGGGGACAGGGGGAACCGAGCAGTACTTC,CASSPGTGGTEQYF,TRBD1,TRBJ2-7,TRBV18,.
TGCGCCAGCAGCTTAAGGGCTAGCGGGGACAATGAGCAGTTCTTC,CASSLRASGDNEQFF,TRBD2,TRBJ2-1,TRBV5-1,.
TGCGCCAGCAGCCAATCCGGGACAGGGTACGAGCAGTACTTC,CASSQSGTGYEQYF,TRBD1,TRBJ2-7,TRBV5-1,.
TGTGCCAGCAGCTTAGGACTAGCGGGAGAGGTCGAGACCCAGTACTTC,CASSLGLAGEVETQYF,TRBD2,TRBJ2-5,TRBV7-9,.
TGCAGCGTTGTAGTGGACTATGGCTACACCTTC,CSVVVDYGYTF,.,TRBJ1-2,TRBV29-1,.
TGTGCCTGGAGTGTGGCCGCGGGACAGTGGTTTTTT,CAWSVAAGQWFF,.,TRBJ2-2,TRBV30,.
TGTGCCAGCAGTTCAAACTCGGGGTACGGTGAGCAGTTCTTC,CASSSNSGYGEQFF,.,TRBJ2-1,TRBV28,.
TGTGCCAGCAGTGAGAGGGGGCAGGGGGTGAACACTGAAGCTTTCTTT,CASSERGQGVNTEAFF,TRBD1,TRBJ1-1,TRBV2,.
TGTGCCAGCAGCTTGGCTCCAGGGACTAGCGGCCAAGAGACCCAGTACTTC,CASSLAPGTSGQETQYF,TRBD2,TRBJ2-5,TRBV5-4,.
TGTGCCTGGAGTCGACAGAGAAATGAAAAACTGTTTTTT,CAWSRQRNEKLFF,.,TRBJ1-4,TRBV30,.
TGCGCCAGCAGCTTAGCTGTGAGGGAGACCCAGTACTTC,CASSLAVRETQYF,.,TRBJ2-5,TRBV5-1,once
TGTGCCAGCAGTTTATCAGCCGGCCAGGTCTACTATGGCTACACCTTC,CASSLSAGQVYYGYTF,.,TRBJ1-2,TRBV27,.
TGTGCCATCAGTGCACCACAGGGAAGCACAGATACGCAGTATTTT,CAISAPQGSTDTQYF,.,TRBJ2-3,TRBV10-3,.
TGTGCCACCCCCCCGGGACAGGGGGGAGGCTACACCTTC,CATPPGQGGGYTF,TRBD1,TRBJ1-2,TRBV6-9,.
TGTGCCAGCAGCCGTCCCGGACTAGCGGGAGGTACGCAGTATTTT,CASSRPGLAGGTQYF,TRBD2,TRBJ2-3,TRBV7-2,.
TGTGCCAGCAGTTCCCTCCATGGAAGCGGGAAAGAGACCCAGTACTTC,CASSSLHGSGKETQYF,TRBD2,TRBJ2-5,TRBV28,.
TGTGCCAGCAGGGCTGGGGGGGCAGAATCCGAGCAGTACTTC,CASRAGGAESEQYF,.,TRBJ2-7,TRBV7-8,once
TGTGCCAGCACGAACAGGGGGGGCTACGAGCAGTACTTC,CASTNRGGYEQYF,.,TRBJ2-7,TRBV28,.
TGCGCCAGCAGCTTTTCTCCCCAGGGCCCTACCTACGAGCAGTACTTC,CASSFSPQGPTYEQYF,.,TRBJ2-7,TRBV5-1,.
TGTGCCAGCAGTGGCCAGGCAGGGGCCAGCTACGAGCAGTACTTC,CASSGQAGASYEQYF,.,TRBJ2-7,TRBV6-1,.
TGCGCCAGCAGCCCCACCCCGGGAGTGTTCGGTGAGCAGTTCTTC,CASSPTPGVFGEQFF,.,TRBJ2-1,TRBV5-1,.
TGTGCCAGCAGCCCCAGAGGGGGACAGGGGAACGAGCAGTACTTC,CASSPRGGQGNEQYF,TRBD1,TRBJ2-7,TRBV7-9,few
TGTGCCAGCAGTTACCTGAAGAGCTCCTACGAGCAGTACTTC,CASSYLKSSYEQYF,.,TRBJ2-7,TRBV6-5,.
TGTGCCAGCAGCACCTTAAGGACTAGCGGGAGTGGGAGCACAGATACGCAGTATTTT,CASSTLRTSGSGSTDTQYF,TRBD2,TRBJ2-3,TRBV7-8,.
TGTGCCAGCAGCCCCCGGGACAGGGCCCATGGCTACACCTTC,CASSPRDRAHGYTF,TRBD1,TRBJ1-2,TRBV16,.
TGCGCCAGCAGCTTGTCGCCGGAACCCCAGGGGGGGCAGTACTTC,CASSLSPEPQGGQYF,.,TRBJ2-7,TRBV5-1,.
TGCGCCACCCGCAAGGGGGAAGGGACCGGGGAGCTGTTTTTT,CATRKGEGTGELFF,.,TRBJ2-2,TRBV5-1,.
TGTGCCTGGAGTGTACTCCAGGGGGGTGAGACCCAGTACTTC,CAWSVLQGGETQYF,.,TRBJ2-5,TRBV30,.
TGCGCCAGCAGCGACGGGACAGGGAGTGGTAGCACAGACTACGAGCAGTACTTC,CASSDGTGSGSTDYEQYF,TRBD1,TRBJ2-7,TRBV5-1,.